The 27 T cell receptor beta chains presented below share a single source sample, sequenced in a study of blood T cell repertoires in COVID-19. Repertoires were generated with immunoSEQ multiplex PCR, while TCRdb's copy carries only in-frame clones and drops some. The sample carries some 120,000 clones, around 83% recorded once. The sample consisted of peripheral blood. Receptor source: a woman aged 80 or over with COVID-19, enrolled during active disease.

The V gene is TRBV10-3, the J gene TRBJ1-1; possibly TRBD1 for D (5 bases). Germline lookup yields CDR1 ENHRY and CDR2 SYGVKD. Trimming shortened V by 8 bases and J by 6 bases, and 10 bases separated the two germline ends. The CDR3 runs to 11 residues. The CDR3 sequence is CAIDSGAEAFF. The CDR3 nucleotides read TGTGCCATCGACAGCGGGGCTGAAGCTTTCTTT.

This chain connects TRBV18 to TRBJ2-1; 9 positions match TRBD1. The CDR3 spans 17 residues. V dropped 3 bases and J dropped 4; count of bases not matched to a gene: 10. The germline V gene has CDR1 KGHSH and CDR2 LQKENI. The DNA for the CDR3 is TGTGCCAGCTCACCGGGTATGGGACAGGGAAGGTACAATGAGCAGTTCTTC. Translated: CASSPGMGQGRYNEQFF.

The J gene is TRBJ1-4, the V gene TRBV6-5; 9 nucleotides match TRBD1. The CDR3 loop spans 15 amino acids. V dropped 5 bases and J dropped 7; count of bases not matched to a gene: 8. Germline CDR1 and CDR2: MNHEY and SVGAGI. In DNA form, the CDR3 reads TGTGCCAGCAGTCCTTCGTGGACAGGGGTTGAAAAACTGTTTTTT. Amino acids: CASSPSWTGVEKLFF.

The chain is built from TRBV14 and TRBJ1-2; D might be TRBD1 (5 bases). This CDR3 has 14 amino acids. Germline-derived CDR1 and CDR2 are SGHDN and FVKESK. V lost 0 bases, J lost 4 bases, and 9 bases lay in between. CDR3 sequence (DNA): TGTGCCAGCAGCCAAGATCGGCAGGGCTATGGCTACACCTTC. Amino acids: CASSQDRQGYGYTF. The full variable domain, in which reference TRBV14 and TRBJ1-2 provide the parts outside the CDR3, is EAGVTQFPSHSVIEKGQTVTLRCDPISGHDNLYWYRRVMGKEIKFLLHFVKESKQDESGMPNNRFLAERTGGTYSTLKVQPAELEDSGVYFCASSQDRQGYGYTFGSGTRLTVV.

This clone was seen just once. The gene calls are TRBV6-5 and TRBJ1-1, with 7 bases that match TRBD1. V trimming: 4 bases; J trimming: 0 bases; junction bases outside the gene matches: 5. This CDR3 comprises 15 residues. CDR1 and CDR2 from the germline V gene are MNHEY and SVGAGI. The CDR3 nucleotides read TGTGCCAGCAGTTTACAGGGGATGGTGAACACTGAAGCTTTCTTT. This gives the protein CASSLQGMVNTEAFF.

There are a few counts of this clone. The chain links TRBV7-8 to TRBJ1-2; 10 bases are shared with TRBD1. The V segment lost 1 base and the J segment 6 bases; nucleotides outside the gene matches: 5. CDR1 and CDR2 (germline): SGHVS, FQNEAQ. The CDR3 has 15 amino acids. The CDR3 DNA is TGTGCCAGCAGCTTAGGGGACAGGGGAAAGAATGGCTACACCTTC. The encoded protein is CASSLGDRGKNGYTF.

DNA of the CDR3: TGTGCCAGCAGAACATCCACAGAGGGAAATGGCTACACCTTC. This sequence encodes CASRTSTEGNGYTF. This chain connects TRBV6-5 to TRBJ1-2; D is undetermined. Trimming shortened V by 6 bases and J by 6 bases, and 17 bases separated the two germline ends. CDR1 is MNHEY, CDR2 SVGAGI, per germline. The CDR3 length is 14 residues.

The DNA of the CDR3 is TGTGCCAGCAGCCAGACAGGGCTGGGGGCCGGGGAGCTGTTTTTT. Protein sequence: CASSQTGLGAGELFF. The rearrangement links TRBV11-1 to TRBJ2-2; 7 bases match TRBD1. The CDR3 covers 15 residues. CDR1 and CDR2 from the germline V gene are SGHAT and FQDESV (reference sequence). With 5 bases clipped from V and 6 bases from J, the junction kept 9 bases outside the gene matches.

The CDR3 here is CASSQPGGADNEQFF. The CDR3, as DNA: TGTGCCAGCAGCCAACCCGGAGGGGCGGACAATGAGCAGTTCTTC. The rearrangement joins TRBV4-2 to TRBJ2-1; D perhaps matches TRBD2 (6 bases). The CDR3 is 15 amino acids. Germline loops: CDR1 LGHNA, CDR2 YNFKEQ. V dropped 2 bases and J dropped 5 bases, with 13 bases sitting between them.

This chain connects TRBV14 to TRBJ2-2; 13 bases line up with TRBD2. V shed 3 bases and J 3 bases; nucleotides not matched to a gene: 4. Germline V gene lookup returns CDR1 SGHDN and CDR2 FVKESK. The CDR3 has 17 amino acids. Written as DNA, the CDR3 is TGTGCCAGCAGCCATCCGGGACTAGCGGGGTACACCGGGGAGCTGTTTTTT. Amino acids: CASSHPGLAGYTGELFF.

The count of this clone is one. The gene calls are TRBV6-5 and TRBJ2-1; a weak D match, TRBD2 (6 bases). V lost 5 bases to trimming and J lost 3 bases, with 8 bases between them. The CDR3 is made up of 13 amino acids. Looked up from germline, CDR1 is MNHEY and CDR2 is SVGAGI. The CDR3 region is CASSRDFYNEQFF. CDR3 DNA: TGTGCCAGCAGTCGGGACTTCTACAATGAGCAGTTCTTC.

The CDR3 nucleotides read TGTGCCAGCAGCTCCAGAGCGGGAGTGGATGAGCAGTTCTTC. Amino acid sequence: CASSSRAGVDEQFF. The chain is built from TRBV7-3 and TRBJ2-1; 8 bases are shared with TRBD2. J was trimmed by 8 bases and V by 4 bases; bases with no gene match: 7. Germline CDR1 is SGHTA and CDR2 is FQGTGA. The CDR3 length is 14 residues.

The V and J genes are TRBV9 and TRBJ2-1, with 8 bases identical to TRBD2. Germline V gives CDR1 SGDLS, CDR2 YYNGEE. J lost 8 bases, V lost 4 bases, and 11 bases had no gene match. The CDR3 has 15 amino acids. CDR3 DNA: TGTGCCAGCAGCCCGTTCGCGGGACTAGTGGATGAGCAGTTCTTC. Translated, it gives CASSPFAGLVDEQFF.

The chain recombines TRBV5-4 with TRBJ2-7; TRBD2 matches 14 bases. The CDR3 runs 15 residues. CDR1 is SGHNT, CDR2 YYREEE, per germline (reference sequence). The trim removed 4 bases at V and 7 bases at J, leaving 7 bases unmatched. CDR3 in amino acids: CASSLPGLAGVEQYF. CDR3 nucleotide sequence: TGTGCCAGCAGCCTTCCGGGACTAGCGGGAGTTGAGCAGTACTTC.

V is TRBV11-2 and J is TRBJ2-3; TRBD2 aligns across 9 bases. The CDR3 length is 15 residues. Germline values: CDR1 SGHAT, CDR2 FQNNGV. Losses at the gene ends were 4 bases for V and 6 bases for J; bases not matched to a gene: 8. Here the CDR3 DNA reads TGTGCCAGCAGCTCCTTTAGCGGGAGAGGGGATACGCAGTATTTT. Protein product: CASSSFSGRGDTQYF. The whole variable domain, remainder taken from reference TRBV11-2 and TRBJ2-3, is EAGVAQSPRYKIIEKRQSVAFWCNPISGHATLYWYQQILGQGPKLLIQFQNNGVVDDSQLPKDRFSAERLKGVDSTLKIQPAKLEDSAVYLCASSSFSGRGDTQYFGPGTRLTVL.

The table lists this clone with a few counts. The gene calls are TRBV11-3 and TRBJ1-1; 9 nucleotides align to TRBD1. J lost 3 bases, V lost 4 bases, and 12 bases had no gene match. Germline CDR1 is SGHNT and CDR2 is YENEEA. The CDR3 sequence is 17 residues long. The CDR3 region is CASSSLRDREGYTEAFF. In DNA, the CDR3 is TGTGCCAGCAGCTCCCTCCGGGACAGGGAAGGGTACACTGAAGCTTTCTTT. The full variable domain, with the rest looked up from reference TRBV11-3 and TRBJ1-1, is EAGVVQSPRYKIIEKKQPVAFWCNPISGHNTLYWYLQNLGQGPELLIRYENEEAVDDSQLPKDRFSAERLKGVDSTLKIQPAELGDSAVYLCASSSLRDREGYTEAFFGQGTRLTVV.

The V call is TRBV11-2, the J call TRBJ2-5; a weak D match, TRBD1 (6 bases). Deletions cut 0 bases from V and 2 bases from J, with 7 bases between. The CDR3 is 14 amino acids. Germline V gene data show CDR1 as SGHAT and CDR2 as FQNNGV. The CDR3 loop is CASSLDRGQETQYF. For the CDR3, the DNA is TGTGCCAGCAGCTTAGACAGGGGACAAGAGACCCAGTACTTC. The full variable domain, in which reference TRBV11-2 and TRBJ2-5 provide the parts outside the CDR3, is EAGVAQSPRYKIIEKRQSVAFWCNPISGHATLYWYQQILGQGPKLLIQFQNNGVVDDSQLPKDRFSAERLKGVDSTLKIQPAKLEDSAVYLCASSLDRGQETQYFGPGTRLLVL.

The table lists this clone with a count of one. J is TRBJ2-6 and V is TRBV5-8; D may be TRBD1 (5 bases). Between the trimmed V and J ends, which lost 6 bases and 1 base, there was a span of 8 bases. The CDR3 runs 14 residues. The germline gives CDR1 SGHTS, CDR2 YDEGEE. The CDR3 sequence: CASTGFSGANVLTF. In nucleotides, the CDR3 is TGTGCCAGCACAGGGTTTTCTGGGGCCAACGTCCTGACTTTC.

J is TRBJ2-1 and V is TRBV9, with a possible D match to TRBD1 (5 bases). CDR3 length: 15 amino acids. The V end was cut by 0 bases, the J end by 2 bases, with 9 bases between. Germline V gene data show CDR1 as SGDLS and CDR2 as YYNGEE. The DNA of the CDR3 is TGTGCCAGCAGCGTAGCGGACACCGCCTACAATGAGCAGTTCTTC. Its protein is CASSVADTAYNEQFF.

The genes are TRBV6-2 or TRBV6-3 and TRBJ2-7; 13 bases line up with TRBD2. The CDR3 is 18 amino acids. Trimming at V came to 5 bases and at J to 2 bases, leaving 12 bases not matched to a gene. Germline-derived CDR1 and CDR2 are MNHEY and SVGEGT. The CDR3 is CASSLRTSGGKSTYEQYF. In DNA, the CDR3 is TGTGCCAGCAGTCTCCGGACTAGCGGGGGAAAGTCCACCTACGAGCAGTACTTC.

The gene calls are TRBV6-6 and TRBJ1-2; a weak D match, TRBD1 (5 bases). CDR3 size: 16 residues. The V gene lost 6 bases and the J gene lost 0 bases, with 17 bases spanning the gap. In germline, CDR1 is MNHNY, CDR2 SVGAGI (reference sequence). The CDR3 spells CASSPSGVQANYGYTF. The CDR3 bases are TGTGCCAGCAGCCCTAGTGGGGTACAGGCTAACTATGGCTACACCTTC.

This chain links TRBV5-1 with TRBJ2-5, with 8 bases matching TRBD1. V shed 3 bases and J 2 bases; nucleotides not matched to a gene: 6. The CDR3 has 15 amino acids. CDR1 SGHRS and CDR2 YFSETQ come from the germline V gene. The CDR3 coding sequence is TGCGCCAGCAGCTCGGACAGGGATCCTCAAGAGACCCAGTACTTC. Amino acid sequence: CASSSDRDPQETQYF.

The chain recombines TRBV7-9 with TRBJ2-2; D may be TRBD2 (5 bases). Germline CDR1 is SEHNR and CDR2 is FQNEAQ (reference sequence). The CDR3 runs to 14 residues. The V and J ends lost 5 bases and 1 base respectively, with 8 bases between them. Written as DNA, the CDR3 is TGTGCCAGCAGCGAGACTATGAACACCGGGGAGCTGTTTTTT. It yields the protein CASSETMNTGELFF.

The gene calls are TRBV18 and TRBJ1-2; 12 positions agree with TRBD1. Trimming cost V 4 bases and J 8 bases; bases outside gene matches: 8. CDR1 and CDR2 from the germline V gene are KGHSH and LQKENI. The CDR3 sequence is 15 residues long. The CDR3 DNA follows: TGTGCCAGCTCACGGCTGGGACAGGGGGCATGGGGCTACACCTTC. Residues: CASSRLGQGAWGYTF.

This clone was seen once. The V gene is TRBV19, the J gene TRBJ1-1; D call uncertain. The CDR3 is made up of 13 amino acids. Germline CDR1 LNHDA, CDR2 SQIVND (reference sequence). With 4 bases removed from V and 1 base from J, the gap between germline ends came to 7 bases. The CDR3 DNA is TGTGCCAGTAGTAATGGGAGGAACACTGAAGCTTTCTTT. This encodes CASSNGRNTEAFF.

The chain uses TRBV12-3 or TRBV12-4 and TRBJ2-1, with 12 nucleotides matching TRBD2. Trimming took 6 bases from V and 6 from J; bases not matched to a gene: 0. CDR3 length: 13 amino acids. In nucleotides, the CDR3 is TGTGCCAGCAGGGGACTAGCGGGCAATGAGCAGTTCTTC. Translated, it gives CASRGLAGNEQFF.

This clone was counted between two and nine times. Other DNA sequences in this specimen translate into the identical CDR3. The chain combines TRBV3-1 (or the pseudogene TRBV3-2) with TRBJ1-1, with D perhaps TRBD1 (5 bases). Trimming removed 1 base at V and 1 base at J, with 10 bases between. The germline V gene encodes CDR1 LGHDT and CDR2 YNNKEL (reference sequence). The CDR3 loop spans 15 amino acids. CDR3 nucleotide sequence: TGTGCCAGCAGCCAAGGGGGCACAGGGAACACTGAAGCTTTCTTT. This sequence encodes CASSQGGTGNTEAFF.